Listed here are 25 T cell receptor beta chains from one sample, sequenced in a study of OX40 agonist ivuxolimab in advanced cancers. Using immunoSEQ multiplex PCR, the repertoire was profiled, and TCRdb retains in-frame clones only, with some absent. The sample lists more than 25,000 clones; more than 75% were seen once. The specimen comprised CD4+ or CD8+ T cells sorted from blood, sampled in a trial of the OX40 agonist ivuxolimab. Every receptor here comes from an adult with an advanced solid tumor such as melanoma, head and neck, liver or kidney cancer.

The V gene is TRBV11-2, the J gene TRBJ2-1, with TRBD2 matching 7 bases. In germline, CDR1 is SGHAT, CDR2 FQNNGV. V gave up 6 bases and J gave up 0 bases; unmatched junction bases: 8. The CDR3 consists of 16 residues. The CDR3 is CASRMGEGGSYNEQFF. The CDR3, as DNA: TGTGCCAGCAGGATGGGGGAGGGAGGCTCCTACAATGAGCAGTTCTTC.

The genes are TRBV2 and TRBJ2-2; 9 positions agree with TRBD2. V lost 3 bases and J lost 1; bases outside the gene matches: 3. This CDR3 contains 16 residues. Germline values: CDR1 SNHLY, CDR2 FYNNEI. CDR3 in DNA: TGTGCCAGCAGTGACCCTAGCGGGGAGAACACCGGGGAGCTGTTTTTT. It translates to CASSDPSGENTGELFF.

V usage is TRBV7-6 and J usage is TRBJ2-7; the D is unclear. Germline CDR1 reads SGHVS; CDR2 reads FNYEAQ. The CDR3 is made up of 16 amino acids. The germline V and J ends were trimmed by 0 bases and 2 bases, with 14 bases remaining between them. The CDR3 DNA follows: TGTGCCAGCAGCTTAGCGCCGTTGTCCGAAGCCTACGAGCAGTACTTC. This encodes CASSLAPLSEAYEQYF.

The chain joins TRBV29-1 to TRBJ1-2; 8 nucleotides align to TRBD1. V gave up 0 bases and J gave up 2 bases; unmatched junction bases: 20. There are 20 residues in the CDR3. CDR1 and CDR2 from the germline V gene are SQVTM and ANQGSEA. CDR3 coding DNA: TGCAGCGTTGAAGATCTGGGTGAGTGGGGACAGGCCTTCAGAAACTATGGCTACACCTTC. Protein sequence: CSVEDLGEWGQAFRNYGYTF.

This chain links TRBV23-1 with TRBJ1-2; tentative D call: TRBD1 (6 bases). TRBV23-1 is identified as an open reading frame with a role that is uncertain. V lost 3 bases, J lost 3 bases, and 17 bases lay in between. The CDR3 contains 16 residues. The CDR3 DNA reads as TGCGCCAGCAGTCACCAGAGGGCAGGGGAGGACTATGGCTACACCTTC. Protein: CASSHQRAGEDYGYTF.

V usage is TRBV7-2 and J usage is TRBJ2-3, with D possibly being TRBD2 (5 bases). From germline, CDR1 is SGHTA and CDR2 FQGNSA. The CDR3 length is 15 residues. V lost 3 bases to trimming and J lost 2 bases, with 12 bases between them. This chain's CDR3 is CASSFYGGPTDTQYF. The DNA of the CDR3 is TGTGCCAGCAGCTTTTATGGCGGGCCCACAGATACGCAGTATTTT.

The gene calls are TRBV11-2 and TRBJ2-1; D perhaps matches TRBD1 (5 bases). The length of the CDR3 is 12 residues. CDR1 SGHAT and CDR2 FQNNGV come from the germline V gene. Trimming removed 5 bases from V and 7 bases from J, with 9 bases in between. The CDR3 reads CASSLGLNEQFF. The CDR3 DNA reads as TGTGCCAGCAGCCTGGGGCTAAATGAGCAGTTCTTC.

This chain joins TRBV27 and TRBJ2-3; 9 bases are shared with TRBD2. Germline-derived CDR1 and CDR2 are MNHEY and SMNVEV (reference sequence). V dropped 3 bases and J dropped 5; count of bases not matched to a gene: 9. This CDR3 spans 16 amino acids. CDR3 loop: CASSFVGSGSGDTQYF. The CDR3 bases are TGTGCCAGCAGTTTTGTGGGTAGCGGGAGTGGAGATACGCAGTATTTT.

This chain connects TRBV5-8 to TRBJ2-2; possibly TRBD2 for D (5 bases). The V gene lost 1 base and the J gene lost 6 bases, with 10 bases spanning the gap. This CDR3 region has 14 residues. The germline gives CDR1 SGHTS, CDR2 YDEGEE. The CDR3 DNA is TGTGCCAGCAGCTTGATCGGGATCCCCGGGGAGCTGTTTTTT. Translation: CASSLIGIPGELFF.

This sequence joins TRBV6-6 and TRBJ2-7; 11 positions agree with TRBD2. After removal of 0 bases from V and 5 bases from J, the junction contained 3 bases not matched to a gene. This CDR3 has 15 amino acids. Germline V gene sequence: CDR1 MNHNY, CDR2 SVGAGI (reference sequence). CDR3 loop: CASSYSLAGADEQYF. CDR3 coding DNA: TGTGCCAGCAGTTACTCACTAGCGGGAGCCGACGAGCAGTACTTC.

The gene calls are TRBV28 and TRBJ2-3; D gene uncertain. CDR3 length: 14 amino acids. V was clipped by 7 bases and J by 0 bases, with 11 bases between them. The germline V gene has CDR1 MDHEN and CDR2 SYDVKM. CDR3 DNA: TGTGCCAGCAATGGTGTCTCTAGCACAGATACGCAGTATTTT. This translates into CASNGVSSTDTQYF.

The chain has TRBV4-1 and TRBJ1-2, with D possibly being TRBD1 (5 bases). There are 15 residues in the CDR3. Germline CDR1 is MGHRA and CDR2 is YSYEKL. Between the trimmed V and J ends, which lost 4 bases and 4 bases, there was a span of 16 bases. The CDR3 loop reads CASSLPGGGFYGYTF. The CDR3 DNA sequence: TGCGCCAGCAGCCTCCCGGGGGGAGGATTCTATGGCTACACCTTC.

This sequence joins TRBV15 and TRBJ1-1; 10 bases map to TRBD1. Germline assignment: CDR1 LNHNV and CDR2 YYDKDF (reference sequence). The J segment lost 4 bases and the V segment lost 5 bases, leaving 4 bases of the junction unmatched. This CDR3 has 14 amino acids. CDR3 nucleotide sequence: TGTGCCACCAGCCCGGACAGGGGGTTCACTGAAGCTTTCTTT. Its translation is CATSPDRGFTEAFF.

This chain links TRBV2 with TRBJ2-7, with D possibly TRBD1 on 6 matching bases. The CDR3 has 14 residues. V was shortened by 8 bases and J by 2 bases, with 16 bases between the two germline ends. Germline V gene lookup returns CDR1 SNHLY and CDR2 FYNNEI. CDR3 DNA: TGTGCCAGCCTTGGGACACCAACTACCTACGAGCAGTACTTC. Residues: CASLGTPTTYEQYF.

The chain's CDR3 is CASSPNPGNTIYF. The CDR3, as DNA: TGTGCCAGCAGCCCTAATCCTGGAAACACCATATATTTT. This rearrangement joins TRBV7-6 to TRBJ1-3; the D is unclear. Germline assignment: CDR1 SGHVS and CDR2 FNYEAQ. This CDR3 has 13 amino acids. V was clipped by 5 bases and J by 2 bases, with 7 bases between them.

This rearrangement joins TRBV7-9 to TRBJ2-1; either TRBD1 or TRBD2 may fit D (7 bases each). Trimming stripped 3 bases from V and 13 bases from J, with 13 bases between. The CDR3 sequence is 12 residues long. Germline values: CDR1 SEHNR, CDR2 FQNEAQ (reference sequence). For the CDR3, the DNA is TGTGCCAGCAGCTTGTCAGGGGGGGCACAGTTCTTC. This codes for CASSLSGGAQFF.

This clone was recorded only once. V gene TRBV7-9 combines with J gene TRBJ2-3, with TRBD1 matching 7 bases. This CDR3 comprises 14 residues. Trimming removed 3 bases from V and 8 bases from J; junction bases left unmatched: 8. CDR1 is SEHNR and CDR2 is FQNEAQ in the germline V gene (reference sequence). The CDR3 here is CASSLRGGWGTQYF. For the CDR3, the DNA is TGTGCCAGCAGCTTGAGAGGGGGCTGGGGTACGCAGTATTTT.

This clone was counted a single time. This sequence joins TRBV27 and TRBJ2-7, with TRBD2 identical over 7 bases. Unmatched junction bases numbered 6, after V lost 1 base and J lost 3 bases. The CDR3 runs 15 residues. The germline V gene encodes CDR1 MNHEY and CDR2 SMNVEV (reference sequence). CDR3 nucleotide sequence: TGTGCCAGCAGTTTATTGGCGGGAGTCCACTACGAGCAGTACTTC. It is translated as CASSLLAGVHYEQYF.

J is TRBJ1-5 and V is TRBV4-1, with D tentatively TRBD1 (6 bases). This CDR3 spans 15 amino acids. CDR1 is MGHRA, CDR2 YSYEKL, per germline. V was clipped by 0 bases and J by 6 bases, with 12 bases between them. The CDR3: CASSQDPQGLQPQHF. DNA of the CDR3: TGCGCCAGCAGCCAAGATCCCCAGGGGCTTCAGCCCCAGCATTTT.

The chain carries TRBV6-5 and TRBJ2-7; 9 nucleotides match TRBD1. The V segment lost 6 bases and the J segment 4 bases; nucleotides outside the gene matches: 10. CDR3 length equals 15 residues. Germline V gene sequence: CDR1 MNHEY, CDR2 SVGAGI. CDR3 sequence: CASSLPGTGLYEQYF. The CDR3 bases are TGTGCCAGCAGCCTCCCCGGGACAGGGTTGTACGAGCAGTACTTC.

CDR3 sequence reads: CASSLAGGLGDTQYF. The CDR3 DNA reads as TGTGCCAGCAGCTTAGCGGGGGGGCTGGGAGATACGCAGTATTTT. V is TRBV11-2 and J is TRBJ2-3; the match to TRBD2 covers 8 bases. Unmatched junction bases numbered 5, after V lost 1 base and J lost 5 bases. This CDR3 has 15 residues. Germline V lookup: CDR1 SGHAT, CDR2 FQNNGV.

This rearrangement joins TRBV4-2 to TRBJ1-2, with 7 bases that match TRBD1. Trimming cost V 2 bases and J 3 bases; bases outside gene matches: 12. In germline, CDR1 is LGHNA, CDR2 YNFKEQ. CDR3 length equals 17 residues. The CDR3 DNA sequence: TGTGCCAGCAGCCAATCTACCGGGACAGTGCTTGACTATGGCTACACCTTC. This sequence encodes CASSQSTGTVLDYGYTF.

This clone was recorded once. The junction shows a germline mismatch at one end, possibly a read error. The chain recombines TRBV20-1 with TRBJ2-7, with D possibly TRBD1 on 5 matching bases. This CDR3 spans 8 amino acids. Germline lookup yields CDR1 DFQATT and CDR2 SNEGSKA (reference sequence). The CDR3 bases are TGCAGTGTTTCCCCTCCAGGGTTT. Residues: CSVSPPGF.

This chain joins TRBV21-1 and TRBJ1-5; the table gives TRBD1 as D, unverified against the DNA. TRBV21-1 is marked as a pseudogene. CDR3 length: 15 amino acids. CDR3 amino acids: CASSKAGTSNQPQHF. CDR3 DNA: TGTGCCAGCAGCAAAGCTGGCACAAGCAATCAGCCCCAGCATTTT.

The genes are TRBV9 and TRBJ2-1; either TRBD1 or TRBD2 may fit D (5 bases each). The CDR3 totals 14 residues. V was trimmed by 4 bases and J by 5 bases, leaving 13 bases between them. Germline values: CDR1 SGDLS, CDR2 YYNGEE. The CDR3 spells CASSTSGADNEQFF. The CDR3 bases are TGTGCCAGCAGCACTTCCGGGGCGGACAATGAGCAGTTCTTC. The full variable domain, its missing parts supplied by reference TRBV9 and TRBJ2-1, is DSGVTQTPKHLITATGQRVTLRCSPRSGDLSVYWYQQSLDQGLQFLIQYYNGEERAKGNILERFSAQQFPDLHSELNLSSLELGDSALYFCASSTSGADNEQFFGPGTRLTVL.